This T cell receptor (beta chain) was documented in a study of neurological immune-mediated disorders. The unsorted libraries had their origin in 2 million PBMCs stored at -80 C. The CDR3 is made up of 16 amino acids. The V end lost 6 bases, the J end lost 6 bases, and 20 bases lay between the germline ends. Germline lookup yields CDR1 SGHTA and CDR2 FQGNSA. Over 190 million TCR-beta sequences from 15-18 subjects came out of each sequencing run. Each CDR3 protein gets one entry after TCRdb re-called the 5' RACE reads with MiXCR. The sample yields 60,000 or so distinct CDR3 sequences, more than 9.5% seen once. This clonotype was recorded at least ten times.

Sequencing was carried out using PBMCs. This clonotype was sampled from a man in his sixties in good health. The gene calls are TRBV7-2 and TRBJ1-4, with D possibly matching TRBD1 (5 bases). CDR3 nucleotides: TGTGCCAGCAGTCCGGATTTGGGGCGCCGGGATGAAAAACTGTTTTTT. The encoded protein is CASSPDLGRRDEKLFF.